This TCR beta chain was profiled in a study of shared clonotypes between healthy human individuals. Turning to the study itself: The study used three CD4 naive, three CD4 memory, two CD8 naive and one CD8 memory plate per donor.

Here immunoSEQ multiplex PCR was the method, and the copy in TCRdb shows in-frame clones only, minus some. The top ten clones hold over 0.12% of a sample with 2,500,000 or so clones, 90% to 95% of them seen once. Recent acute infections and vaccinations were absent in the healthy HIV-negative adult donors. Only Caucasian adults living in Nashville, Tennessee made up the donor group. A split of CD4+ cells into CD45RA+ naive and CD45RA-negative memory subsets was performed. The CDR3 runs 15 residues. In germline, CDR1 is MNHNS, CDR2 SASEGT. V lost 6 bases, J lost 0 bases, and 14 bases lay in between. Sequencing was done on a sample of naive CD4+ T cells sorted from blood. Subset defined: CD45RA+ positively selected. The chain uses TRBV6-1 and TRBJ1-2; possibly TRBD1 for D (6 bases). This clonotype originated in a man younger than 35 in good health. The CDR3 DNA follows: TGTGCCAGCAGCCCCAAGTCAGGGGCTAACTATGGCTACACCTTC. It is translated as CASSPKSGANYGYTF.